Below, 5 T cell receptor beta chains from the same sample are listed, as sequenced in a study of blood T cells in healthy people across ages. PCR was performed a second time for roughly 7 to 11 cycles using a sample-barcoded 5' primer and a J-beta primer mix. TCRdb re-derived calls from the 5' RACE reads in MiXCR, one entry per CDR3 protein. The top ten clones hold about 3.9% of a sample with a few hundred thousand distinct CDR3 sequences, about 25% of them seen once. Another study also made use of these data, one on T cells of mothers and their children.

The sample consisted of blood. These receptors all come from a boy between 2 and 10 years old in good health.

This clonotype was observed a handful of times. This chain joins TRBV24-1 and TRBJ2-6; D may be TRBD2 (6 bases). The CDR3 covers 18 residues. The germline V gene has CDR1 KGHDR and CDR2 SFDVKD. The V and J ends lost 7 bases and 0 bases respectively, with 18 bases between them. CDR3 amino acids: CATSPGPQEGSGANVLTF. The CDR3 region has the DNA TGTGCCACCAGCCCTGGACCTCAGGAGGGCTCTGGGGCCAACGTCCTGACTTTC.

The chain is built from TRBV7-9 and TRBJ2-6, with TRBD1 matching 10 bases. There are 18 residues in the CDR3. Losses at the gene ends were 7 bases for V and 0 bases for J; bases not matched to a gene: 9. Germline V gene sequence: CDR1 SEHNR, CDR2 FQNEAQ (reference sequence). The DNA of the CDR3 is TGTGCCAGCAATAATAGGGGACAGGGGTCCTCTGGGGCCAACGTCCTGACTTTC. This codes for CASNNRGQGSSGANVLTF.

The V gene is TRBV12-3 or TRBV12-4, the J gene TRBJ1-1, with D perhaps matching TRBD1 (6 bases). The CDR3 contains 12 residues. With 4 bases removed from V and 12 bases from J, the gap between germline ends came to 15 bases. The CDR3 loop is CASSSNRVLPFF. CDR3 nucleotide sequence: TGTGCCAGCAGTTCGAACAGGGTCCTGCCTTTCTTT.

The CDR3 DNA reads as TGTGCCAGCAGCAAGGGGCCGCAATATGGCTACACCTTC. Residues: CASSKGPQYGYTF. The chain combines TRBV12-3 or TRBV12-4 with TRBJ1-2, with D maybe TRBD1 (5 bases). With 6 bases removed from V and 5 bases from J, the gap between germline ends came to 13 bases. CDR3 size: 13 residues.

The V gene is TRBV29-1, the J gene TRBJ2-5; 11 nucleotides line up with TRBD1. The germline CDR1 and CDR2 sequences are SQVTM and ANQGSEA. V shed 5 bases, J shed 4 bases, and the junction held 6 bases outside the gene matches. This CDR3 contains 14 residues. The CDR3, as DNA: TGCAGCGTTCTTCCCGGGACAGGGGGAGAGACCCAGTACTTC. Protein product: CSVLPGTGGETQYF. The full variable domain, in which reference TRBV29-1 and TRBJ2-5 provide the parts outside the CDR3, is SAVISQKPSRDICQRGTSLTIQCQVDSQVTMMFWYRQQPGQSLTLIATANQGSEATYESGFVIDKFPISRPNLTFSTLTVSNMSPEDSSIYLCSVLPGTGGETQYFGPGTRLLVL.